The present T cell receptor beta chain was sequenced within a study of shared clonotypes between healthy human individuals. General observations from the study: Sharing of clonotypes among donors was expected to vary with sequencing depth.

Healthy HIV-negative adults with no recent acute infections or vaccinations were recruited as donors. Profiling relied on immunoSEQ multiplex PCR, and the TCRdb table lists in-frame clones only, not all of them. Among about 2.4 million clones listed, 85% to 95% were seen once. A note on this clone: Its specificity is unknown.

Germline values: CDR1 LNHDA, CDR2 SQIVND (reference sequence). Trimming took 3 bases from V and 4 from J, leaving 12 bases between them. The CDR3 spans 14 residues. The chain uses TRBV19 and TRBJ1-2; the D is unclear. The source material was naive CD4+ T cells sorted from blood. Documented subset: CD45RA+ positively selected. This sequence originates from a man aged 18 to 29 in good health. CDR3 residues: CASSIPPPGYGYTF. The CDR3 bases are TGTGCCAGTAGTATCCCCCCTCCAGGCTATGGCTACACCTTC.